One and the same sample provided the 8 T cell receptor beta chains below, sequenced in a study of blood T cell repertoires in COVID-19 (dated by TCRdb to 2020 to 2022). The library was obtained by the immunoSEQ multiplex PCR assay. TCRdb limited this immuneACCESS table to in-frame rearrangements with V and J called. A share of clones is missing; checked studies link under half to unresolved V genes, and the rest is unexplained. A total of some 110,000 clones appear in this sample, about 80% of them only once. The top ten clonotypes cover 5% to 8% of the sample. The material sequenced was peripheral blood. The origin of the receptors is a man between 65 and 85 years old with acute or convalescent COVID-19.

The chain joins TRBV11-2 to TRBJ1-1, with a tentative D call TRBD1 (6 bases). The germline CDR1 and CDR2 sequences are SGHAT and FQNNGV. The V gene lost 7 bases and the J gene lost 1 base, with 13 bases spanning the gap. This CDR3 is 14 amino acids long. The CDR3 region has the DNA TGTGCCAGCAACAGGGTGGATCCGAACACTGAAGCTTTCTTT. Its translation is CASNRVDPNTEAFF.

A few counts support this clone. The rearrangement uses TRBV10-2 and TRBJ1-1; D possibly corresponds to TRBD1 (5 bases). V lost 2 bases and J lost 12, with 34 bases in between. CDR1 WSHSY and CDR2 SAAADI come from the germline V gene. The CDR3 runs to 19 residues. The CDR3 loop is CASSEPGFGGPTNPGVTFF. In nucleotides, the CDR3 is TGCGCCAGCAGTGAGCCGGGTTTTGGTGGGCCAACAAACCCGGGGGTGACTTTCTTT.

The rearrangement joins TRBV29-1 to TRBJ1-5; unclear D gene. Trimming stripped 4 bases from V and 4 bases from J, with 8 bases between. The V gene's germline CDR1 is SQVTM and CDR2 ANQGSEA. This CDR3 region has 12 residues. The CDR3 sequence is CSVGGTNQPQHF. The CDR3 nucleotides are TGCAGCGTTGGAGGCACTAATCAGCCCCAGCATTTT.

The sample holds a few counts of this clone. The rearrangement joins TRBV4-2 to TRBJ2-7, with a possible D match to TRBD1 (6 bases). Germline V lookup: CDR1 LGHNA, CDR2 YNFKEQ. The CDR3 covers 17 residues. The V and J ends lost 1 base and 5 bases respectively, with 21 bases between them. The CDR3, as DNA: TGTGCCAGCAGCCAAGCCCTTTCAGCGACAGGCTTCCACGAGCAGTACTTC. It yields the protein CASSQALSATGFHEQYF.

This chain uses TRBV3-1 (or the pseudogene TRBV3-2) with TRBJ2-7; D is undetermined. The CDR3 loop spans 12 amino acids. Trimming pared 1 base from V and 5 bases from J, leaving 6 bases between. The V gene's germline CDR1 is LGHDT and CDR2 YNNKEL (reference sequence). In DNA form, the CDR3 reads TGTGCCAGCAGCCAAGTTGTAGACGAGCAGTACTTC. This translates into CASSQVVDEQYF.

The chain is built from TRBV5-1 and TRBJ2-7; D is undetermined. The CDR3 contains 12 residues. Germline V CDR1 and CDR2: SGHRS, YFSETQ. Between the trimmed V and J ends, which lost 3 bases and 0 bases, there was a span of 4 bases. In DNA form, the CDR3 reads TGCGCCAGCAGCTCTAGCTCCTACGAGCAGTACTTC. Amino acids: CASSSSSYEQYF.

Only one count was recorded for this clone. The chain has TRBV2 and TRBJ2-3, with 7 bases that match TRBD1. Germline CDR1 reads SNHLY; CDR2 reads FYNNEI. The ends lost 6 bases at V and 0 bases at J; junction bases unmatched: 6. There are 15 residues in the CDR3. The CDR3 nucleotides are TGTGCCAGCAGGCCCGGGACAGAGAGCACAGATACGCAGTATTTT. Its translation: CASRPGTESTDTQYF. Drawing the rest from reference TRBV2 and TRBJ2-3, the complete variable domain is EPEVTQTPSHQVTQMGQEVILRCVPISNHLYFYWYRQILGQKVEFLVSFYNNEISEKSEIFDDQFSVERPDGSNFTLKIRSTKLEDSAMYFCASRPGTESTDTQYFGPGTRLTVL.

The V call is TRBV27, the J call TRBJ1-2; the D is unclear. Germline-derived CDR1 and CDR2 are MNHEY and SMNVEV (reference sequence). This CDR3 comprises 13 residues. V shed 5 bases and J shed 3 bases, with 10 bases lying between them. The CDR3 reads CASSLMGDYGYTF. The CDR3 DNA is TGTGCCAGCAGTCTAATGGGAGACTATGGCTACACCTTC.